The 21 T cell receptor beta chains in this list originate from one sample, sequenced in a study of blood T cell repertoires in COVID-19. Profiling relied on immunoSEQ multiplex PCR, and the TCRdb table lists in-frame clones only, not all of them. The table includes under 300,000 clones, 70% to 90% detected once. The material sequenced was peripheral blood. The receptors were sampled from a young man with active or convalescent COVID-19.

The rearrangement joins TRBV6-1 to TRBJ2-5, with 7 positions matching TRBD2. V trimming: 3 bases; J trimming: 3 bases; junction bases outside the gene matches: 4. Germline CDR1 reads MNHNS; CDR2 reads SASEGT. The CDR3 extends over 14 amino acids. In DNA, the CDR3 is TGTGCCAGCAGTGAGTCTAGCGGCAAAGAGACCCAGTACTTC. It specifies CASSESSGKETQYF.

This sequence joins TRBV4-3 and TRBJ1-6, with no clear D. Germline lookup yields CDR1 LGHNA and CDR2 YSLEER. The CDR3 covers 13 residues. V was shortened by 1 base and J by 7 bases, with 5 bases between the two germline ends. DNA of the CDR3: TGCGCCAGCAGCCAAGTAATAAATTCACCCCTCCACTTT. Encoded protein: CASSQVINSPLHF.

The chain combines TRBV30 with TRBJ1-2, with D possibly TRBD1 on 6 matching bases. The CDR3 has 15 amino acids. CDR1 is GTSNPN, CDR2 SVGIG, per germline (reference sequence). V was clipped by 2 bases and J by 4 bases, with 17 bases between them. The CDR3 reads CAWSRGDIFIYGYTF. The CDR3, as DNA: TGTGCCTGGAGTCGGGGGGACATTTTTATCTATGGCTACACCTTC.

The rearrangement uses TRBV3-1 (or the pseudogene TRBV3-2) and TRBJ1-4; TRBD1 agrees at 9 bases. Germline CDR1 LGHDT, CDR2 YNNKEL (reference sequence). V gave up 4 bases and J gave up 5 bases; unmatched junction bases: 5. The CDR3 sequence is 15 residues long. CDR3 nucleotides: TGTGCCAGCAGCCCCTCGACAGGGGGAAATGAAAAACTGTTTTTT. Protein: CASSPSTGGNEKLFF.

CDR3 DNA: TGTGCCAGCAGCCTAAGACAGGGCGGTAACACTGAAGCTTTCTTT. It encodes CASSLRQGGNTEAFF. V usage is TRBV16 and J usage is TRBJ1-1; TRBD1 agrees at 7 bases. The CDR3 loop spans 15 amino acids. Germline values: CDR1 KGHSY, CDR2 FQNENV. After removal of 4 bases from V and 2 bases from J, the junction contained 7 bases not matched to a gene.

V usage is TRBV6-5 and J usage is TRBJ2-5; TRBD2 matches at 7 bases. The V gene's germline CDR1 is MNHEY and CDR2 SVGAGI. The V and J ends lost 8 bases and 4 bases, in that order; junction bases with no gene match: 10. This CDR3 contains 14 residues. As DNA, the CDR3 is TGTGCCAGCGGGAGGGCCTATTCGCTAGAGACCCAGTACTTC. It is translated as CASGRAYSLETQYF.

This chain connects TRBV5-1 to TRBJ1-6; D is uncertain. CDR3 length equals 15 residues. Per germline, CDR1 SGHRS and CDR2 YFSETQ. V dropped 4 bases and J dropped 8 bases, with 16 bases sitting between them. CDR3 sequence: CASSQTRATDSPLHF. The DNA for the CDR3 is TGCGCCAGCAGCCAAACTAGGGCCACCGATTCACCCCTCCACTTT.

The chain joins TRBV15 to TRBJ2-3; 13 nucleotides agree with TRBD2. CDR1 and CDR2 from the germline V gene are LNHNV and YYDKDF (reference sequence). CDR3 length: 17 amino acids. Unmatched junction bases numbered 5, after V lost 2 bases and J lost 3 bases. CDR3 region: CATSRSRLAGGTDTQYF. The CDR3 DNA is TGTGCCACCAGCAGATCGAGACTAGCGGGGGGTACAGATACGCAGTATTTT.

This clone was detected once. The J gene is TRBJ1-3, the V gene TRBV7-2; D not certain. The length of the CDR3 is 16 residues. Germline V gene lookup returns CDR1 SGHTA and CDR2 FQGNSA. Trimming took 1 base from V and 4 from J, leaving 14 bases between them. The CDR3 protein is CASSLVPSSRGNTIYF. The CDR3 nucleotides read TGTGCCAGCAGCTTAGTTCCGTCTTCGAGGGGAAACACCATATATTTT.

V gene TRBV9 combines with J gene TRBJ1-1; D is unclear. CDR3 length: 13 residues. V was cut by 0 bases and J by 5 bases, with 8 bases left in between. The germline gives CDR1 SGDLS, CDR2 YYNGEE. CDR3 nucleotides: TGTGCCAGCAGCGTAGGACCGGGGACTGAAGCTTTCTTT. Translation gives CASSVGPGTEAFF. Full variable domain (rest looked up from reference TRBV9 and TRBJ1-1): DSGVTQTPKHLITATGQRVTLRCSPRSGDLSVYWYQQSLDQGLQFLIQYYNGEERAKGNILERFSAQQFPDLHSELNLSSLELGDSALYFCASSVGPGTEAFFGQGTRLTVV.

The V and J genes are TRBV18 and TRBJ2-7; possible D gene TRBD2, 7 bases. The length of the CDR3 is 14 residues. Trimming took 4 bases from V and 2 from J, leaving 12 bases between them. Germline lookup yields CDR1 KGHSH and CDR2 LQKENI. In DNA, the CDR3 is TGTGCCAGCTCACAGGGGGGGAGTCCCTACGAGCAGTACTTC. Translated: CASSQGGSPYEQYF. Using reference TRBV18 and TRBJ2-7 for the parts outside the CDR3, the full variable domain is NAGVMQNPRHLVRRRGQEARLRCSPMKGHSHVYWYRQLPEEGLKFMVYLQKENIIDESGMPKERFSAEFPKEGPSILRIQQVVRGDSAAYFCASSQGGSPYEQYFGPGTRLTVT.

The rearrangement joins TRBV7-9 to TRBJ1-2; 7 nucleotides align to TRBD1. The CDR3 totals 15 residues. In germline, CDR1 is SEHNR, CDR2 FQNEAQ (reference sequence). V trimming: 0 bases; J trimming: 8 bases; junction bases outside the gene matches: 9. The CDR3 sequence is CASSLAGQSFGGYTF. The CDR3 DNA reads TGTGCCAGCAGCTTAGCGGGACAGAGTTTCGGGGGCTACACCTTC.

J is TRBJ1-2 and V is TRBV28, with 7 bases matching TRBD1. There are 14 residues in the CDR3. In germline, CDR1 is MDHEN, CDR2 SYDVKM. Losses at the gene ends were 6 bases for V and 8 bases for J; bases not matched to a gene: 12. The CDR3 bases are TGTGCCAGCAGCTCAACCCCGACAGGGTGGGGCTACACCTTC. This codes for CASSSTPTGWGYTF.

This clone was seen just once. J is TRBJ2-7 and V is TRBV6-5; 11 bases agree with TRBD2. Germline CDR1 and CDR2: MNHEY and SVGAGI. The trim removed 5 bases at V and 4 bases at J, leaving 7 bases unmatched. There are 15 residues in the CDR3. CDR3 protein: CASSQLAGDWYEQYF. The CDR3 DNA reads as TGTGCCAGCAGTCAACTAGCGGGAGATTGGTACGAGCAGTACTTC.

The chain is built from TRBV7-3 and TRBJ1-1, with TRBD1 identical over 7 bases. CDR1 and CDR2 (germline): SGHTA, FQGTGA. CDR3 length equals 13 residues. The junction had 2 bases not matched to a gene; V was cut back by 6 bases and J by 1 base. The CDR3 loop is CASRRQGNTEAFF. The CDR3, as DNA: TGTGCCAGCAGACGACAGGGGAACACTGAAGCTTTCTTT.

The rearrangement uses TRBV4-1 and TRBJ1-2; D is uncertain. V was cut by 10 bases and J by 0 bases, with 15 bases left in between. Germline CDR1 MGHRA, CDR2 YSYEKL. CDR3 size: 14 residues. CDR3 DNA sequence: TGCGCCACCAACCCTGCGTTAGCTAACTATGGCTACACCTTC. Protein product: CATNPALANYGYTF.

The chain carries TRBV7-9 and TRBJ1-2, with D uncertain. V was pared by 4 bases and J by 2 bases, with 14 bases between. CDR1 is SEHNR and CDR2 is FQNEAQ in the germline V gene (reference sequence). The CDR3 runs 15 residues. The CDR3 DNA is TGTGCCAGCAGCTCTGGACTGGACGGGAACTATGGCTACACCTTC. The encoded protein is CASSSGLDGNYGYTF.

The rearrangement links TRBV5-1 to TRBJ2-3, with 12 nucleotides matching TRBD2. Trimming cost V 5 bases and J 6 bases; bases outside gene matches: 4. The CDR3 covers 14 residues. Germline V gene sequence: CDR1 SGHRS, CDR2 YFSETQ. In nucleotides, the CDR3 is TGCGCCAGCAGGCTAGCGGGGGGGACGGATACGCAGTATTTT. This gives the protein CASRLAGGTDTQYF.

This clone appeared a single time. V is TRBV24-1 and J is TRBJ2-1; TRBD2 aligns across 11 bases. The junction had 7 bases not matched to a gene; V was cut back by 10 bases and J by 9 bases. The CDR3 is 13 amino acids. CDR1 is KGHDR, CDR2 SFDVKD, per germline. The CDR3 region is CATSGRALSEQFF. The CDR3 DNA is TGTGCCACTAGCGGGAGGGCCCTCAGTGAGCAGTTCTTC.

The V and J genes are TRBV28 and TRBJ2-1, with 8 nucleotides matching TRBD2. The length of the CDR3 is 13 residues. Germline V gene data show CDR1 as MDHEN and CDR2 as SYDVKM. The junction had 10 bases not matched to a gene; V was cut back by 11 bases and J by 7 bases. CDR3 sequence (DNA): TGTGCCTCGAGAGGACTAGCCCAGAATGAGCAGTTCTTC. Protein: CASRGLAQNEQFF.

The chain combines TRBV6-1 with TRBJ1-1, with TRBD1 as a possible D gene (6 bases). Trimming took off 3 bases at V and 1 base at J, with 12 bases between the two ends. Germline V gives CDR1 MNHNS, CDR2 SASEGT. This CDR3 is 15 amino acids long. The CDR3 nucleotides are TGTGCCAGCAGTGAGCCGGGACAAGCGAACACTGAAGCTTTCTTT. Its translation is CASSEPGQANTEAFF.